This T cell receptor (beta chain) was identified during a study of T cell changes during pregnancy in multiple sclerosis. The CDR3 runs 16 residues. With 3 bases clipped from V and 3 bases from J, the junction kept 9 bases outside the gene matches. The germline V gene has CDR1 KGHSH and CDR2 LQKENI. Assay: immunoSEQ multiplex PCR; the TCRdb copy retains only in-frame clones and omits some. The data contain 55,000 to 85,000 clones, approximately 90% of them singletons. This specimen consisted of peripheral blood, obtained after pregnancy. The chain uses TRBV18 and TRBJ2-7, with 9 bases fitting TRBD1. This clonotype was obtained from a female donor with multiple sclerosis, enrolled in a pregnancy study. CDR3 DNA sequence: TGTGCCAGCTCACCTTATCCGGGACAGGGACGCTACGAGCAGTACTTC. Its protein product is CASSPYPGQGRYEQYF.